This TCR beta chain was sequenced for a study of control samples from healthy donors and cancer patients. Assay: immunoSEQ multiplex PCR; the TCRdb copy retains only in-frame clones and omits some. The table records 85,000 to 90,000 clones, more than 75% of them present only once. This TCR was recovered from a woman in her thirties or forties in good health. Specimen: blood.

CDR3 DNA: TGTGCCAGCAGTTACGGCTACGGGAGTGGCTACACCTTC. It translates to CASSYGYGSGYTF. The genes are TRBV6-5 and TRBJ1-2; D remains unclear. CDR3 length: 13 amino acids. Per germline, CDR1 MNHEY and CDR2 SVGAGI. V lost 2 bases, J lost 7 bases, and 11 bases lay in between.